This T cell receptor beta chain was retrieved from a study of T cell responses to AZD1222 COVID-19 vaccine. Study findings and constraints: It should be noted that donors were predominantly white British and more often female, and clonal diversity was possibly underestimated.

Trimming shortened V by 6 bases and J by 8 bases, and 10 bases separated the two germline ends. The CDR3 is 11 residues long. The V gene's germline CDR1 is MDHEN and CDR2 SYDVKM. Here immunoSEQ multiplex PCR was the method, and the copy in TCRdb shows in-frame clones only, minus some. The sample shows more than 95,000 clones, 85% to 90% of them seen only once. A note on this clone: No antigen is known for it.

It was second doses at about 4 or about 12 weeks that were pooled. The chain uses TRBV28 and TRBJ1-2; no reliable D call. This sequence was found in an adult who received the AZD1222 COVID-19 vaccine. The specimen comprised peripheral blood, sampled 28 days after the second AZD1222 dose. CDR3 amino acids: CASSERRGYTF. CDR3 nucleotide sequence: TGTGCCAGCAGCGAAAGGCGGGGCTACACCTTC.